There are a few counts of the clone carrying this TCR beta chain. This record belongs to a study of blood T cell repertoires in COVID-19. Background on the study: Sites in the United States, Italy and Spain provided acute and convalescent COVID-19 samples. PBMCs, B-cell-depleted T cells, or T cells were the source of the cDNA or gDNA that made up the material.

This CDR3 comprises 16 residues. V was pared by 6 bases and J by 3 bases, with 8 bases of the junction left unmatched. Germline CDR1 is SNHLY and CDR2 is FYNNEI. Original data processing: Amplification of reference gene primers was used by the study to estimate nucleated cell counts. Produced via immunoSEQ multiplex PCR; TCRdb's table is partial and in-frame only. Clone size and the V and J calls come from that table; the DNA yielded D and trimming. Among some 300,000 clones, approximately 88% were seen once, and the ten largest hold 6.9%. This receptor was obtained from a woman aged 30 to 39 who had recovered from COVID-19. The chain is built from TRBV2 and TRBJ2-1; 10 bases line up with TRBD2. The specimen was peripheral blood. The CDR3 sequence is CASSALLAGYYNEQFF. CDR3 nucleotides: TGTGCCAGCAGCGCTTTACTAGCGGGGTACTACAATGAGCAGTTCTTC.